The following is a TCR beta chain sequence with its context. Its antigen is undetermined. The junction differs from germline at one of its ends, possibly a read error. This sample is part of a study of molecular identifiers for immune sequencing clone quantification. CD8+CD4-CCR7+CD45RA+ cells were sorted as naive CD8 T cells. Study results and limitations: With a barcode shared among identical TCR molecules, highly expanded clone sizes could be underestimated.

The CDR3 is 16 amino acids. Germline loops: CDR1 MDHEN, CDR2 SYDVKM. As previously described, bulk TCR libraries were made using listed TCR primers. TCRdb recomputed calls from the PCR reads with MiXCR, one row per CDR3 protein. The sample gives 8,300 or so distinct CDR3 sequences, approximately 35% of which show up once; about 7% is in the top ten. This chain links TRBV28 with TRBJ1-4; D is undetermined. The clonotype was recovered from a human donor in good health. Some libraries in this study had Jurkat cell RNA spiked in. Sequencing was performed on naive CD8+ T cells from blood, with Jurkat cell RNA spiked in. Noted subset: FACS-sorted CD8+CD4-CCR7+CD45RA+ naive T cells. The CDR3 here is CASSFRDRATNEKLIF. CDR3 in DNA: TGTGCCAGCAGTTTTCGGGATCGTGCAACTAATGAAAAACTGATTTTT.